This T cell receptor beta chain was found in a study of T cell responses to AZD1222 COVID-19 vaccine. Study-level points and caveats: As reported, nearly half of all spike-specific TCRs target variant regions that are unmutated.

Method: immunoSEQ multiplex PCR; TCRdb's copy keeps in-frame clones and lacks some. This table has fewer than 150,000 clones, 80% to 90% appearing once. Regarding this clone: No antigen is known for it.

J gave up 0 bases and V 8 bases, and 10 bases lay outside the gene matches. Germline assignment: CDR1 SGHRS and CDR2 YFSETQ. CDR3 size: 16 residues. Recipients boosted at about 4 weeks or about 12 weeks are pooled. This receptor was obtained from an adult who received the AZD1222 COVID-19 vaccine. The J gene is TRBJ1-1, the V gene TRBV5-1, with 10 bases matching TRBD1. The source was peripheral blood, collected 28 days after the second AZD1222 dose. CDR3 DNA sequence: TGCGCCAGTGGATTCGGACAGGGGGACGTGAACACTGAAGCTTTCTTT. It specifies CASGFGQGDVNTEAFF.